This record looks at one T cell receptor (beta chain) sequence and its context. This clonotype appeared once. What antigen it recognizes has not been identified. No base quality information exists; no much larger clone differs at one position. This sample was taken from a study of blood T cells in healthy people across ages (dated by TCRdb to the mid-2010s). For the study in its entirety: Template switching captured roughly one uniquely barcoded TCR beta cDNA molecule per two T cells in model experiments. Using deep sequencing normalized with unique cDNA molecular identifiers, the study measured how TCR beta repertoire diversity changes with age. Four age groups were formed from the donors: young (average approximately 15 years), middle-aged (approximately 39), aged (approximately 60) and long-lived (82). To avoid experimental bias, donors of different ages were randomly spread across the sequencing lanes. Using the same blood draw, the study looked at two additional independent replicas of 1 million unique cDNA reads for two donors, one aged 18 to 29 and the other aged 80 or older. Broad study findings and their caveats: Compared with the aged group, the long-lived group had more naive CD4+ T cells, fewer expanded clones and increased TCR diversity, suggesting age selection. Total diversity estimates from one million sequenced T cells were considered lower bounds and underestimates. Because the CMV infection status of the donors was unknown, age-related changes in expanded clonotypes may potentially have been confounded. The percentage of naive T cells measured by flow cytometry correlated strongly with observed TCR beta diversity. As age increased, observed TCR beta diversity per million T cells dropped in a roughly linear way, and a significant reduction was already evident by age roughly 36. Since profiling was done on bulk unsorted PBMCs, naive and antigen-experienced compartments could not be conclusively compared.

The method was 5' RACE. Sequencing took place on an Illumina HiSeq 2500. The second PCR ran for roughly 6 to 11 cycles and used a J-beta primer mix along with a sample-barcoded 5' primer. A unique molecular identifier was introduced onto each TCR beta cDNA molecule by a template-switch 5' adaptor carrying 12 random nucleotides. Each sample yielded at least 2.5 million CDR3-containing paired-end reads. The Mint cDNA synthesis kit, primed by a TRBC-specific oligonucleotide, was used to synthesize first-strand cDNA from all RNA. Following uracil-DNA glycosylase treatment, a first 18-cycle PCR with universal primers M1SS and BC2_uni_R was performed on all cDNA. The authors processed their data as follows. Each sample was normalized by randomly selecting 1 million high-quality reads, each carrying a distinct molecular identifier. Instead of being binned into consensus sequences, reads with shared molecular identifiers were discarded. CDR3 identification, clonotype clustering and error correction used MiTCR with a Q25 quality threshold and the strictest error-elimination algorithm. A nonparametric unseen species model with Euler transformation was used to estimate a lower bound on total TCR beta diversity. The public reads were reanalyzed by TCRdb: fastp trimming at Q25, MiXCR alignment, in-frame beta chains only. CDR3 protein sequences are deduplicated, and each keeps its most common genes and DNA. These V and J calls derive from TCRdb rather than the authors' analysis. The sample has almost 800,000 distinct CDR3 sequences on record, 58% of them singletons. The top ten clones comprise about 20% of the sample.

Donors were a few dozen systemically healthy Caucasian individuals from Russia aged roughly 6 to 90 years. Around 9.9 milliliters of peripheral blood were collected from each donor into EDTA-treated Vacutainer tubes. Ficoll-Paque density-gradient centrifugation was used to isolate PBMCs, with at least 6.5 million per sample. Trizol reagent was used to extract total RNA from PBMCs, with at least 5 micrograms per sample. For every donor, flow cytometry on a PBMC aliquot measured the percentage of naive CD45RAhigh/CD27high T cells. Taken from cysteine to phenylalanine, the CDR3 has 15 residues. Only the CDR3 part of the read is kept: 45 bases, read in frame from the first base. Trimming takes 3 bases from V and 4 bases from J, and the germline ends sit 15 bases apart. Reading the germline V gene (reference sequence) gives CDR1 DFQATT and CDR2 SNEGSKA.

The material sequenced was blood. This receptor was taken from a man aged 30-40 years in good health. This chain is built from TRBV20-1 and TRBJ2-2; the D gene remains uncertain. The CDR3 reads CSASSEGYGTGELFF. The nucleotides read TGCAGTGCTAGCTCAGAAGGATATGGCACCGGGGAGCTGTTTTTT.